A selection of T cell receptor beta chains follows, all from one sample in a study of beta chain features in type 1 diabetes. Using immunoSEQ multiplex PCR, the repertoire was profiled, and TCRdb retains in-frame clones only, with some absent. The data contain some 150,000 clones, around 10% of them singletons. Sequences were obtained from central memory CD4+ T cells from blood. The receptors stem from a man between 18 and 29 years old in good health. The CDR3 runs from the conserved cysteine through the conserved F or W. D genes are given only for firm matches. Clone size, where shown, is once, few, many, or a class for clones that have expanded.

J gene: TRBJ2-1
V gene: TRBV4-2
clone size: few
D gene: TRBD2
CDR3 protein: CASSPTIAGLAGGPRDEQFF
CDR3 DNA: TGTGCCAGCAGCCCTACAATAGCCGGACTAGCGGGAGGGCCGAGGGATGAGCAGTTCTTC

J gene: TRBJ2-7
V gene: TRBV11-1
clone size: .
D gene: .
CDR3 protein: CASSTGQSYEQYF
CDR3 DNA: TGTGCCAGCAGCACCGGACAATCCTACGAGCAGTACTTC

J gene: TRBJ2-4
V gene: TRBV7-2
clone size: few
D gene: TRBD1
CDR3 protein: CASSSRGGLAKNIQYF
CDR3 DNA: TGTGCCAGCAGCTCCCGAGGGGGCCTAGCCAAAAACATTCAGTACTTC

J gene: TRBJ1-4
V gene: TRBV7-9
clone size: .
D gene: .
CDR3 protein: CAGNRRGDEKLFF
CDR3 DNA: TGTGCCGGTAACCGCCGGGGCGATGAAAAACTGTTTTTT

J gene: TRBJ2-2
V gene: TRBV5-1
clone size: .
D gene: TRBD1
CDR3 protein: CASSLSRTGTTTGELFF
CDR3 DNA: TGCGCCAGCAGCTTGTCCCGGACAGGGACGACCACCGGGGAGCTGTTTTTT

J gene: TRBJ2-1
V gene: TRBV29-1
clone size: few
D gene: TRBD2
CDR3 protein: CSVASRASGYNEQFF
CDR3 DNA: TGCAGCGTTGCAAGTAGGGCTAGCGGATACAATGAGCAGTTCTTC

J gene: TRBJ2-2
V gene: TRBV30
clone size: few
D gene: TRBD1
CDR3 protein: CAWSVVGQPFTGELFF
CDR3 DNA: TGTGCCTGGAGTGTAGTGGGACAGCCATTCACCGGGGAGCTGTTTTTT

J gene: TRBJ2-1
V gene: TRBV14
clone size: few
D gene: .
CDR3 protein: CASSASSGTPKKSEQFF
CDR3 DNA: TGTGCCAGCAGCGCCTCGTCGGGGACTCCGAAAAAGAGTGAGCAGTTCTTC

J gene: TRBJ2-1
V gene: TRBV11-2
clone size: .
D gene: TRBD2
CDR3 protein: CASSLVGTSGRDEQFF
CDR3 DNA: TGTGCCAGCAGCTTAGTGGGGACTAGCGGGAGGGATGAGCAGTTCTTC

J gene: TRBJ1-1
V gene: TRBV4-3
clone size: .
D gene: .
CDR3 protein: CASSQEGAWTEAFF
CDR3 DNA: TGCGCCAGCAGCCAAGAGGGGGCGTGGACTGAAGCTTTCTTT

J gene: TRBJ1-4
V gene: TRBV25-1
clone size: .
D gene: TRBD1
CDR3 protein: CASSVQQGQNEKLFF
CDR3 DNA: TGTGCCAGCAGTGTGCAACAGGGGCAGAATGAAAAACTGTTTTTT

J gene: TRBJ1-2
V gene: TRBV7-2
clone size: .
D gene: TRBD1
CDR3 protein: CASSLDRGRKGYTF
CDR3 DNA: TGTGCCAGCAGCTTGGACAGGGGGCGGAAAGGCTACACCTTC

J gene: TRBJ2-1
V gene: TRBV7-2
clone size: .
D gene: .
CDR3 protein: CASSIRQNNEQFF
CDR3 DNA: TGTGCCAGCAGCATTCGACAGAACAATGAGCAGTTCTTC